A single sample gave rise to the 8 T cell receptor beta chains below, sequenced in a study of T-cell memory formation after mild COVID-19. TCRdb ran MiXCR on the 5' RACE reads and lists one entry per CDR3 protein. The repertoire holds about 200,000 distinct CDR3 sequences, with over 9.5% as singletons. Source material: PBMCs or a T cell subset sorted from them (not recorded which). These receptors came from a man between 18 and 29 years old who had mild COVID-19 (a few samples of this study predate the infection). Cell type and time point are not known.

This clonotype has a count of ten or more. This sequence joins TRBV11-2 and TRBJ1-6; possibly TRBD1 for D (6 bases). Germline CDR1 and CDR2: SGHAT and FQNNGV. The CDR3 is 16 amino acids. The V end lost 3 bases, the J end lost 8 bases, and 17 bases lay between the germline ends. CDR3 loop: CASSFRGPGSYSPLHF. Written as DNA, the CDR3 is TGTGCCAGCAGCTTTCGGGGGCCTGGTTCGTATTCACCCCTCCACTTT.

This chain joins TRBV6-2 or TRBV6-3 and TRBJ2-7; possibly TRBD2 for D (6 bases). Germline V gene lookup returns CDR1 MNHEY and CDR2 SVGEGT. This CDR3 is built from 15 residues. V dropped 2 bases and J dropped 1 base, with 12 bases sitting between them. CDR3 in amino acids: CASSYGGSQSYEQYF. As DNA, the CDR3 is TGTGCCAGCAGTTACGGAGGGAGCCAGTCCTACGAGCAGTACTTC.

Many counts were recorded for this clonotype. The gene calls are TRBV4-1 and TRBJ2-2, with 9 bases aligning to TRBD2. Germline assignment: CDR1 MGHRA and CDR2 YSYEKL. After removal of 5 bases from V and 4 bases from J, the junction contained 14 bases not matched to a gene. The CDR3 spans 18 residues. The CDR3 bases are TGCGCCAGCAGCGCAGGGGCTGCGGGGGGGCATTCCACCGGGGAGCTGTTTTTT. This codes for CASSAGAAGGHSTGELFF.

On this clonotype itself: This could be a read error, since a much larger clone is one nucleotide away. Lacking the conserved final phenylalanine or tryptophan, this CDR3 likely reflects a read error. The rearrangement joins TRBV5-1 to TRBJ2-5; possibly TRBD1 or TRBD2 for D (5 bases each). CDR1 is SGHRS and CDR2 is YFSETQ in the germline V gene. Trimming removed 3 bases from V and 4 bases from J, with 10 bases in between. The CDR3 extends over 13 amino acids. CDR3 region: CASSWDRPETQYL. CDR3 bases: TGCGCCAGCAGCTGGGACCGACCAGAGACCCAGTACTTA.

The chain carries TRBV6-5 and TRBJ2-5; TRBD2 aligns across 9 bases. The CDR3 is 16 residues long. Germline V gene data show CDR1 as MNHEY and CDR2 as SVGAGI. V was pared by 2 bases and J by 2 bases, with 6 bases of the junction left unmatched. Written as DNA, the CDR3 is TGTGCCAGCAGTTACGGGCTAGCGGGGCTGCAAGAGACCCAGTACTTC. This codes for CASSYGLAGLQETQYF.

This chain uses TRBV3-1 with TRBJ1-2, with a weak D call TRBD1 (5 bases). There are 14 residues in the CDR3. V shed 0 bases and J shed 8 bases, with 13 bases lying between them. Germline V CDR1 and CDR2: LGHDT, YNNKEL (reference sequence). This chain's CDR3 is CASSQDPGIGGYTF. As DNA, the CDR3 is TGTGCCAGCAGCCAAGATCCAGGGATCGGCGGCTACACCTTC.

This clonotype turned up a few times. CDR3 region: CASSQDTRVTGELFF. CDR3 sequence (DNA): TGTGCCAGCAGCCAAGATACCAGGGTGACCGGGGAGCTGTTTTTT. The chain uses TRBV3-1 and TRBJ2-2; a possible D gene is TRBD1 (5 bases). The CDR3 covers 15 residues. The V and J ends lost 0 bases and 5 bases respectively, with 10 bases between them. The germline V gene encodes CDR1 LGHDT and CDR2 YNNKEL (reference sequence).

This clonotype was counted at least ten times. The chain links TRBV4-1 to TRBJ2-5, with 7 bases fitting TRBD2. V lost 0 bases to trimming and J lost 5 bases; unmatched junction nucleotides: 6. Germline CDR1 and CDR2: MGHRA and YSYEKL. This CDR3 is 15 amino acids long. The DNA of the CDR3 is TGCGCCAGCAGCCAAGACGGACTAGGTCTCGAGACCCAGTACTTC. This translates into CASSQDGLGLETQYF.